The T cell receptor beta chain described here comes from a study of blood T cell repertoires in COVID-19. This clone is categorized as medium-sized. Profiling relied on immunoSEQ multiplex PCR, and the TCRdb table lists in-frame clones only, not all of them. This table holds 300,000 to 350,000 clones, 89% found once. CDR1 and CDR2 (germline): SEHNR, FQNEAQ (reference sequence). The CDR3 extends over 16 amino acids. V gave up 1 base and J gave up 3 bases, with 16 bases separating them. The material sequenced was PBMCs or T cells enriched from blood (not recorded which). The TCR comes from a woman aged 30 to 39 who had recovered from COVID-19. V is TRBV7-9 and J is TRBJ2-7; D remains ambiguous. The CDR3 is CASSLEAVEMGYEQYF. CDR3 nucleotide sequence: TGTGCCAGCAGCTTAGAGGCGGTGGAGATGGGCTACGAGCAGTACTTC.